The entry below describes one TCR beta chain. A much larger clone lies a single base off, so this may be a read error. This specimen includes other DNA sequences encoding the same CDR3. This sample was taken from a study of shared clonotypes between healthy human individuals. A deep-level run was used for the assay. TCRdb's copy holds only in-frame clones and misses some; the assay was immunoSEQ multiplex PCR. The sample holds 400,000 to 550,000 clones, 70% to 80% seen once. This CDR3 comprises 11 residues. V lost 3 bases, J lost 5 bases, and 4 bases lay in between. The germline V gene encodes CDR1 SGHVS and CDR2 FQNEAQ.

This sequence originates from a woman in her thirties or forties in good health. Some clones in this sample may be carry-over from other donors' samples. This sequence joins TRBV7-8 and TRBJ2-5, with D hard to call. The source material was PBMCs. Here the CDR3 reads CASSFGETQYF. CDR3 nucleotides: TGTGCCAGCAGCTTTGGGGAGACCCAGTACTTC.